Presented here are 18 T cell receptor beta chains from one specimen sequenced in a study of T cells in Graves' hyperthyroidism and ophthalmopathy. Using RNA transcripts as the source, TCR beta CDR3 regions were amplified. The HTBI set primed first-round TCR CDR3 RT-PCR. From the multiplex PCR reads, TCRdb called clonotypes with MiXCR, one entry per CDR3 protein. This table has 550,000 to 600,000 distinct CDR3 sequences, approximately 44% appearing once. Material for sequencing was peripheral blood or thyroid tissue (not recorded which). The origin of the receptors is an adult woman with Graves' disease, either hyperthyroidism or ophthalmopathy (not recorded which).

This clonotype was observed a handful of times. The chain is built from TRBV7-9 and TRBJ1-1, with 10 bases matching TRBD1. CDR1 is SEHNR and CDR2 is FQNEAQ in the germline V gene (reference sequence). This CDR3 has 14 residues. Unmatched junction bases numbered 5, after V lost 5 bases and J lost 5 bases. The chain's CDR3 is CASSRTGGRTEAFF. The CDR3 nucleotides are TGTGCCAGCAGCCGGACAGGGGGGCGGACTGAAGCTTTCTTT.

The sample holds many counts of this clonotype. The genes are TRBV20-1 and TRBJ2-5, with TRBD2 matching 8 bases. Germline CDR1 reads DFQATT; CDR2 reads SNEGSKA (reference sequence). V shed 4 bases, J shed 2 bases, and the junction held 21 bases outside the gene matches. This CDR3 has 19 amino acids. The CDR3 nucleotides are TGCAGTGCTAAGGCCCTGAAAGCGGGAGACTACGGTCCACAAGAGACCCAGTACTTC. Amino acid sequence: CSAKALKAGDYGPQETQYF.

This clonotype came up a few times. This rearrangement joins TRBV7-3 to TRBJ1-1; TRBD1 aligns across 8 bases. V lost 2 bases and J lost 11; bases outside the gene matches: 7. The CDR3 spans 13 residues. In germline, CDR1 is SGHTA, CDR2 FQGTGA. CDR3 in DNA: TGTGCCAGCAGCTTATACGGGACAGGCTCCGCTTTCTTT. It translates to CASSLYGTGSAFF.

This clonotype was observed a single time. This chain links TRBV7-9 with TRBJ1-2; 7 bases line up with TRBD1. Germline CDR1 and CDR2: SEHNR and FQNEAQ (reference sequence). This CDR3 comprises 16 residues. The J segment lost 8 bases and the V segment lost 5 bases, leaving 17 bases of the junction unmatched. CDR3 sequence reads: CASSAVGRGGPLGYTF. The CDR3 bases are TGTGCCAGCAGCGCTGTCGGGAGAGGGGGCCCTCTGGGCTACACCTTC.

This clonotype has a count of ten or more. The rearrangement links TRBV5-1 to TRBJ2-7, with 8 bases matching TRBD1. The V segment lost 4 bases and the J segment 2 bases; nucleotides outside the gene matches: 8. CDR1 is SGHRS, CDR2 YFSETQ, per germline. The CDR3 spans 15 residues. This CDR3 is CASSDPTGDPYEQYF. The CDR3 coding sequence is TGCGCCAGCAGCGACCCGACAGGGGATCCCTACGAGCAGTACTTC.

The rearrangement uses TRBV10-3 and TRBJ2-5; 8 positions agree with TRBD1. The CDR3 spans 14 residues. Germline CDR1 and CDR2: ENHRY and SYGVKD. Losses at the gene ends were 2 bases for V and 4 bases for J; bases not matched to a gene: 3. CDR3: CAISEITGGETQYF. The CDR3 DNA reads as TGTGCCATCAGTGAGATTACAGGGGGAGAGACCCAGTACTTC.

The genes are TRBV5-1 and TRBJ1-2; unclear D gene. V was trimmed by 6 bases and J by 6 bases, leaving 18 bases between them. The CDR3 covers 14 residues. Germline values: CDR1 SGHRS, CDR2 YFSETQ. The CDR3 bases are TGCGCCAGCACCCTAACGGGGAGTGGAAATGGCTACACCTTC. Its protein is CASTLTGSGNGYTF.

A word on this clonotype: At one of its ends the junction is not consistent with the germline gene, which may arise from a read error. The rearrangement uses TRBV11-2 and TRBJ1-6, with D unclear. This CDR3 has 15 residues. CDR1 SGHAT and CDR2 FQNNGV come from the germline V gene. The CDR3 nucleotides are TGTGCCAGTAGCTCCCTCCGGGCTCCAAATTCACCCCTCCACTTT. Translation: CASSSLRAPNSPLHF.

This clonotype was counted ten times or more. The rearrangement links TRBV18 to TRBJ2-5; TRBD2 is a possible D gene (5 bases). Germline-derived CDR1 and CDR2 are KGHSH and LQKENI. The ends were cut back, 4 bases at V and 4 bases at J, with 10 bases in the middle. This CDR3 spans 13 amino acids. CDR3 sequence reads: CASSRRRIETQYF. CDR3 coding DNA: TGTGCCAGCTCACGAAGGAGGATAGAGACCCAGTACTTC.

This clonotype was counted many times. CDR3 protein: CASSPNPRTDRYF. CDR3 DNA: TGTGCCAGCAGCCCCAATCCACGGACAGATCGGTACTTC. The chain links TRBV11-2 to TRBJ2-7; possible D gene TRBD1, 6 bases. Per the germline V gene, CDR1 is SGHAT and CDR2 is FQNNGV. V lost 5 bases and J lost 12, with 20 bases in between. The CDR3 covers 13 residues.

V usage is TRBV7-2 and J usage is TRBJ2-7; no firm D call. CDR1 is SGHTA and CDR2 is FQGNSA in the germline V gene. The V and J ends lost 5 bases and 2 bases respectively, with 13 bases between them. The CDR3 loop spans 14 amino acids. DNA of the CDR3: TGTGCCAGCAGCCTGGACCCCCCGGCCTACGAGCAGTACGTC. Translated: CASSLDPPAYEQYV.

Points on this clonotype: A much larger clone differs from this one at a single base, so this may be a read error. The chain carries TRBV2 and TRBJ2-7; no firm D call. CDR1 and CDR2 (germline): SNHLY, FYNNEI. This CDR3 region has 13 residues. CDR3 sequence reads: CVIAAAVPYEQYF. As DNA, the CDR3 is TGTGTCATTGCCGCGGCAGTTCCCTACGAGCAGTACTTC.

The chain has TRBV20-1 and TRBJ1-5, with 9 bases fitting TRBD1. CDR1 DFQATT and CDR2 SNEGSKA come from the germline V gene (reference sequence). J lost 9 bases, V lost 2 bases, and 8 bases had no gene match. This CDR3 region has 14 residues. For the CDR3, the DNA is TGCAGTGCTAGAACAAGGACAGGGGCTGGGCCCCAGCATTTT. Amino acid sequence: CSARTRTGAGPQHF.

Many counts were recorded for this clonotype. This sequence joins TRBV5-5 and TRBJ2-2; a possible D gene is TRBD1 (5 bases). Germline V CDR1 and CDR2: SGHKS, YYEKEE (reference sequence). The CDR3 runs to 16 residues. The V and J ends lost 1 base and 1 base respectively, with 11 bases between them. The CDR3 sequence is CASSLIPGMNTGELFF. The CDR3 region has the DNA TGTGCCAGCAGCTTGATCCCAGGGATGAACACCGGGGAGCTGTTTTTT.

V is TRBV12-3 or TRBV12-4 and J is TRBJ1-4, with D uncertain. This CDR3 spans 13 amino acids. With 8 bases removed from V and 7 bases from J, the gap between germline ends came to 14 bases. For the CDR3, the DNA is TGTGCCAGCGCCCCCGGTAGACGTGAAAAACTGTTTTTT. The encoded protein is CASAPGRREKLFF.

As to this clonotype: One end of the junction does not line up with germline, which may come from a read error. The CDR3 protein is CASSHHVGDSSGNAIYF. The DNA for the CDR3 is TGCGCCAGCAGCCACCACGTGGGGGACAGCTCTGGAAACGCCATATATTTT. This chain joins TRBV4-1 and TRBJ1-3; 7 positions match TRBD1. Germline values: CDR1 MGHRA, CDR2 YSYEKL. The CDR3 length is 17 residues.

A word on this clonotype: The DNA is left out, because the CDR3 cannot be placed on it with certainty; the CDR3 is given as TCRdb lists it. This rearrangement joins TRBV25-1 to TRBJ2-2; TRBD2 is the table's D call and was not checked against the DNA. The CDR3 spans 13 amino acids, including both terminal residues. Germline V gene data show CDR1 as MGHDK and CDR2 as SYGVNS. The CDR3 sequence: CACSARRVGELFF.

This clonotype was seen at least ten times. The CDR3 DNA reads as TGTGCCAGCAGCCAGAACCACAATCAGCCCCAGCATTTT. Amino acid sequence: CASSQNHNQPQHF. The rearrangement uses TRBV3-1 and TRBJ1-5; D unclear. Trimming removed 3 bases at V and 3 bases at J, with 6 bases between. Looked up from germline, CDR1 is LGHDT and CDR2 is YNNKEL (reference sequence). This CDR3 is built from 13 residues.